The clone carrying this T cell receptor beta chain was seen a few times. Its target is unknown. The same CDR3 is also encoded by other DNA sequences in this sample. The entry originates in a study of beta chain features in type 1 diabetes. Reverse transcription of all isolated RNA meant that expressed TCRB transcripts were sequenced. Sequenced by immunoSEQ multiplex PCR; TCRdb stores in-frame clones only, minus some. The sample yields some 410,000 clones, roughly 10% seen once. General study findings and limits: The study notes PCR might favor shorter templates equally in patients and controls.

Sorting based on CD45RO/CCR7/CD25/CD127/CD95/CD27 separated CD4+ naive, central memory, regulatory and stem cell-like memory cells. The sequence came from a young woman in good health. Input material: naive CD4+ T cells from blood.

The chain's CDR3 is CSADRGNTGELFF. CDR3 DNA sequence: TGCAGCGCTGACAGAGGGAACACCGGGGAGCTGTTTTTT. The chain employs TRBV29-1 and TRBJ2-2; D is perhaps TRBD1 (5 bases). The length of the CDR3 is 13 residues. V was pared by 7 bases and J by 1 base, with 10 bases between. Germline CDR1 SQVTM, CDR2 ANQGSEA.